A single T cell receptor beta chain is shown here with its context. The antigen remains undetermined. Assay: immunoSEQ multiplex PCR; the TCRdb copy retains only in-frame clones and omits some. The profile shows 90,000 to 150,000 clones, approximately 96% of them singletons. Looked up from germline, CDR1 is LGHNT and CDR2 is FRNRAP. The CDR3 is made up of 12 amino acids. The V segment lost 3 bases and the J segment 8 bases; nucleotides outside the gene matches: 1. The source of the sample is a study of graft-versus-host responses after intestinal transplantation. The wider study: Each of the recipients got a multivisceral, liver-intestinal, or isolated intestinal transplant. Induction using anti-thymocyte globulin, followed by tacrolimus and steroids for two to four years, was given to all recipients.

Findings of the study overall: Those patients showing graft-donor T cell macrochimerism displayed high graft-versus-host to host-versus-graft clonal ratios in allografts.

The TCR sequence derives from a human donor who received an intestinal transplant. Sequencing used unstimulated CD8+ T cells sorted from spleen or lymph node cells, obtained before intestinal transplant. V usage is TRBV12-5 and J usage is TRBJ2-1; 7 bases map to TRBD1. The CDR3 here is CASGLGGDEQFF. In DNA, the CDR3 is TGTGCTAGTGGTTTAGGGGGCGATGAGCAGTTCTTC.